The rows below give T cell receptor beta chains drawn from one sample of a study of OX40 agonist ivuxolimab in advanced cancers. The data were produced by immunoSEQ multiplex PCR, yet TCRdb's version contains in-frame clones alone and is incomplete. Found here are 45,000 or so clones, under 95% of them singletons; the top ten hold roughly a fifth. The material was CD4+ or CD8+ T cells sorted from blood, obtained in a trial of the OX40 agonist ivuxolimab. Every receptor here comes from an adult with an advanced solid tumor such as melanoma, head and neck, liver or kidney cancer. Each CDR3 is given with its conserved first and last residue. The order of the fields is J gene, clone size, D gene, V gene, CDR3 DNA, CDR3 protein. The D gene is left open where the match is weak. Not every row has a clone size; where given, it reads once, few, many or a size class.

J gene: TRBJ2-1
clone size: NA
D gene: TRBD1
V gene: TRBV5-1
CDR3 DNA: TGCGCCAGCAGCTTCGGGACAGGGCACAATGAGCAGTTCTTC
CDR3 protein: CASSFGTGHNEQFF

J gene: TRBJ2-7
clone size: once
D gene: TRBD1
V gene: TRBV28
CDR3 DNA: TGTGCCAGCAGTTGGTCAGGGGGCCTAATCTACGAGCAGTACTTC
CDR3 protein: CASSWSGGLIYEQYF

J gene: TRBJ2-5
clone size: once
D gene: TRBD1
V gene: TRBV5-1
CDR3 DNA: TGCGCCAGCTCCACAGGGGTCTTCCAAGAGACCCAGTACTTC
CDR3 protein: CASSTGVFQETQYF

J gene: TRBJ1-6
clone size: NA
D gene: NA
V gene: TRBV6-1
CDR3 DNA: TGTGCCAGCGGGGAGTACTCACCCCTCCACTTT
CDR3 protein: CASGEYSPLHF

J gene: TRBJ1-2
clone size: once
D gene: NA
V gene: TRBV28
CDR3 DNA: TGTGCCAGCAGCTGGGGGGCGTCCTATGGCTACACCTTC
CDR3 protein: CASSWGASYGYTF

J gene: TRBJ2-7
clone size: NA
D gene: NA
V gene: TRBV4-1
CDR3 DNA: TGCGCCAGCAGCCAAGCCTGGGGGTTCTCCTACGAGCAGTACTTC
CDR3 protein: CASSQAWGFSYEQYF

J gene: TRBJ2-7
clone size: NA
D gene: TRBD1
V gene: TRBV19
CDR3 DNA: TGTGCCAGTAGTACCGGGACAGGTCCTTACGAGCAGTACTTC
CDR3 protein: CASSTGTGPYEQYF

J gene: TRBJ2-7
clone size: NA
D gene: NA
V gene: TRBV27
CDR3 DNA: TGTGCCAGTTACGGGGGGACAGGCGAGCAGTACTTC
CDR3 protein: CASYGGTGEQYF

J gene: TRBJ2-7
clone size: NA
D gene: NA
V gene: TRBV25-1
CDR3 DNA: TGTGCCAGCAGTGAATGGGCTAGCGACGAGCAGTACTTC
CDR3 protein: CASSEWASDEQYF

J gene: TRBJ2-7
clone size: NA
D gene: TRBD1
V gene: TRBV15
CDR3 DNA: TGTGCCACCCGAGACAGGGCGGATTCCTACGAGCAGTACTTC
CDR3 protein: CATRDRADSYEQYF

J gene: TRBJ2-3
clone size: NA
D gene: NA
V gene: TRBV29-1
CDR3 DNA: TGCAGCGTTGCGGGAGTCCAGGGCACAGATACGCAGTATTTT
CDR3 protein: CSVAGVQGTDTQYF

J gene: TRBJ1-1
clone size: NA
D gene: NA
V gene: TRBV28
CDR3 DNA: TGTGCCAGCAGTTCCCCCGCCGAGGCGGACGCTGAGGCTTTCTTT
CDR3 protein: CASSSPAEADAEAFF

J gene: TRBJ2-1
clone size: NA
D gene: NA
V gene: TRBV7-9
CDR3 DNA: TGTGCCAGCAGCTTATTGAGGGGGGCGCGGTACAATGAGCAGTTCTTC
CDR3 protein: CASSLLRGARYNEQFF

J gene: TRBJ2-5
clone size: NA
D gene: NA
V gene: TRBV10-3
CDR3 DNA: TGTGCCATCAGGGGTGGCGACCAAGAGACCCAGTACTTC
CDR3 protein: CAIRGGDQETQYF

J gene: TRBJ2-3
clone size: NA
D gene: TRBD2
V gene: TRBV19
CDR3 DNA: TGTGCCAGTAGTATTGGGCTAGCGGGAGTGTTTGGCACAGATACGCAGTATTTT
CDR3 protein: CASSIGLAGVFGTDTQYF

J gene: TRBJ1-1
clone size: NA
D gene: NA
V gene: TRBV2
CDR3 DNA: TGTGCCAGCAGTGTTTCGGACCCAACTAGGTCTGAAGCTTTCTTT
CDR3 protein: CASSVSDPTRSEAFF

J gene: TRBJ2-5
clone size: NA
D gene: NA
V gene: TRBV4-1
CDR3 DNA: TGCGCCAGCAGCCAACCTGACAGACAAGAGACCCAGTACTTC
CDR3 protein: CASSQPDRQETQYF

J gene: TRBJ2-3
clone size: NA
D gene: TRBD2
V gene: TRBV9
CDR3 DNA: TGTGCCAGCAGCGACAGCGGGGGCCAAGACACAGATACGCAGTATTTT
CDR3 protein: CASSDSGGQDTDTQYF

J gene: TRBJ2-3
clone size: once
D gene: TRBD2
V gene: TRBV9
CDR3 DNA: TGTGCCAGCAGCGTGGGAGGGAGCCTCACAGATACGCAGTATTTT
CDR3 protein: CASSVGGSLTDTQYF

J gene: TRBJ1-2
clone size: NA
D gene: NA
V gene: TRBV7-8
CDR3 DNA: TGTGCCAGCAGCTTGTATGGGGTTCCTGGCTACACCTTC
CDR3 protein: CASSLYGVPGYTF

J gene: TRBJ1-1
clone size: NA
D gene: NA
V gene: TRBV2
CDR3 DNA: TGTGCCAGCAGTGAAGCCAGGGGATGGACTGAAGCTTTCTTT
CDR3 protein: CASSEARGWTEAFF